The 18 T cell receptor beta chains given below trace back to one sample, sequenced in a study of blood T cell repertoires in COVID-19. Only in-frame clones appear in the TCRdb table, and some are missing; sequencing was by immunoSEQ multiplex PCR. The sample shows under 250,000 clones, 81% of them seen only once. What was sequenced was PBMCs or T cells enriched from blood (not recorded which). The receptor source for this set is a woman aged 50 to 60 with acute COVID-19.

This chain connects TRBV6-2 or TRBV6-3 to TRBJ2-3; a weak D match, TRBD2 (7 bases). V was clipped by 2 bases and J by 4 bases, with 13 bases between them. Germline V gene lookup returns CDR1 MNHEY and CDR2 SVGEGT. The CDR3 totals 15 residues. The CDR3 sequence is CASSYGGGRADTQYF. The CDR3 DNA is TGTGCCAGCAGTTACGGGGGGGGGCGCGCAGATACGCAGTATTTT.

This chain uses TRBV11-2 with TRBJ1-2; 7 bases map to TRBD1. CDR1 and CDR2 from the germline V gene are SGHAT and FQNNGV. V dropped 2 bases and J dropped 3; count of bases not matched to a gene: 12. This CDR3 has 17 residues. The CDR3 DNA follows: TGTGCCAGCAGCTTATCCCCTTCGAGGGGGCCTCACTATGGCTACACCTTC. It yields the protein CASSLSPSRGPHYGYTF.

V and J are TRBV27 and TRBJ2-5, with 11 nucleotides matching TRBD2. The CDR3 has 14 amino acids. Trimming removed 5 bases from V and 9 bases from J; junction bases left unmatched: 8. Germline V gives CDR1 MNHEY, CDR2 SMNVEV (reference sequence). Written as DNA, the CDR3 is TGTGCCAGCAGTCCACAGGCTAGCGGGAGGTCCCAGTACTTC. Translated, it gives CASSPQASGRSQYF.

CDR3 sequence reads: CASSWDRVSYEQYF. In DNA, the CDR3 is TGCGCCAGCAGCTGGGACAGGGTATCCTACGAGCAGTACTTC. The chain is built from TRBV5-1 and TRBJ2-7, with 9 bases that match TRBD1. This CDR3 is 14 amino acids long. V was pared by 3 bases and J by 1 base, with 2 bases of the junction left unmatched. Germline V gives CDR1 SGHRS, CDR2 YFSETQ.

This rearrangement joins TRBV19 to TRBJ2-2; no clear D. Germline loops: CDR1 LNHDA, CDR2 SQIVND (reference sequence). This CDR3 is built from 13 residues. V gave up 8 bases and J gave up 3 bases, with 10 bases separating them. CDR3 amino acids: CASDAQDTGELFF. CDR3 coding DNA: TGTGCCAGTGATGCCCAGGACACCGGGGAGCTGTTTTTT. The whole variable domain, filled in from reference TRBV19 and TRBJ2-2, reads DGGITQSPKYLFRKEGQNVTLSCEQNLNHDAMYWYRQDPGQGLRLIYYSQIVNDFQKGDIAEGYSVSREKKESFPLTVTSAQKNPTAFYLCASDAQDTGELFFGEGSRLTVL.

This clone appeared a few times. The chain couples TRBV6-5 to TRBJ2-5, with 7 positions matching TRBD2. V shed 5 bases and J 4 bases; nucleotides not matched to a gene: 7. This CDR3 is 14 amino acids long. Germline V gene lookup returns CDR1 MNHEY and CDR2 SVGAGI. In nucleotides, the CDR3 is TGTGCCAGCAGTAGTTTAGCGGGTAGAGAGACCCAGTACTTC. It translates to CASSSLAGRETQYF.

This clone was picked up a small number of times. The V and J genes are TRBV3-1 (or the pseudogene TRBV3-2) and TRBJ1-1, with D possibly TRBD1 on 5 matching bases. Germline V CDR1 and CDR2: LGHDT, YNNKEL (reference sequence). The V end was cut by 1 base, the J end by 6 bases, with 9 bases between. This CDR3 has 13 amino acids. Written as DNA, the CDR3 is TGTGCCAGCAGCCAAGCAGGGATTTCTGAAGCTTTCTTT. This encodes CASSQAGISEAFF.

The chain carries TRBV25-1 and TRBJ1-4; 9 bases map to TRBD1. The germline V gene encodes CDR1 MGHDK and CDR2 SYGVNS. This CDR3 is 15 amino acids long. V trimming: 1 base; J trimming: 8 bases; junction bases outside the gene matches: 5. This CDR3 is CASSEFGTGKEKLFF. The CDR3 DNA reads as TGTGCCAGCAGTGAATTTGGGACAGGGAAAGAAAAACTGTTTTTT.

The chain has TRBV2 and TRBJ1-5, with D possibly being TRBD1 (6 bases). Germline assignment: CDR1 SNHLY and CDR2 FYNNEI. CDR3 size: 17 residues. V was trimmed by 8 bases and J by 0 bases, leaving 20 bases between them. CDR3 protein: CASGGAGGDYSNQPQHF. The CDR3 DNA reads TGTGCCAGCGGGGGGGCCGGGGGCGATTATAGCAATCAGCCCCAGCATTTT. Combining the CDR3 with reference TRBV2 and TRBJ1-5 gives the whole variable domain EPEVTQTPSHQVTQMGQEVILRCVPISNHLYFYWYRQILGQKVEFLVSFYNNEISEKSEIFDDQFSVERPDGSNFTLKIRSTKLEDSAMYFCASGGAGGDYSNQPQHFGDGTRLSIL.

V usage is TRBV19 and J usage is TRBJ1-5, with a weak D call TRBD1 (6 bases). Trimming left V 7 bases short and J 6 bases short, with 13 bases between. CDR3 length: 13 amino acids. Germline CDR1 reads LNHDA; CDR2 reads SQIVND (reference sequence). CDR3 residues: CASTGGGGQPQHF. The CDR3 DNA reads as TGTGCCAGTACGGGGGGAGGGGGTCAGCCCCAGCATTTT. Together with reference TRBV19 and TRBJ1-5, the CDR3 gives the full variable domain: DGGITQSPKYLFRKEGQNVTLSCEQNLNHDAMYWYRQDPGQGLRLIYYSQIVNDFQKGDIAEGYSVSREKKESFPLTVTSAQKNPTAFYLCASTGGGGQPQHFGDGTRLSIL.

This clone has only a few counts. The gene calls are TRBV28 and TRBJ2-7; D gene uncertain. The CDR3 consists of 14 residues. The germline CDR1 and CDR2 sequences are MDHEN and SYDVKM. The V and J ends lost 8 bases and 3 bases respectively, with 17 bases between them. The CDR3 sequence is CASREGSSSYEQYF. CDR3 nucleotide sequence: TGTGCCAGCCGAGAAGGATCGTCTAGCTACGAGCAGTACTTC.

V is TRBV3-1 (or the pseudogene TRBV3-2) and J is TRBJ2-2, with TRBD2 identical over 8 bases. CDR3 length: 17 amino acids. Looked up from germline, CDR1 is LGHDT and CDR2 is YNNKEL (reference sequence). With 1 base clipped from V and 10 bases from J, the junction kept 14 bases outside the gene matches. CDR3 protein: CASSQVKPRGGLVELFF. CDR3 sequence (DNA): TGTGCCAGCAGCCAAGTTAAGCCTCGGGGGGGCTTAGTGGAGCTGTTTTTT.

This clone has only one observation. CDR3 coding DNA: TGCGCCAGCAGCTTGGGACAGGGAGCCCCGGAGACCCAGTACTTC. Translation: CASSLGQGAPETQYF. This sequence joins TRBV5-1 and TRBJ2-5, with TRBD1 identical over 7 bases. The CDR3 sequence is 15 residues long. V lost 0 bases, J lost 5 bases, and 7 bases stayed unmatched. CDR1 is SGHRS, CDR2 YFSETQ, per germline.

The chain links TRBV28 to TRBJ2-1, with unresolved D. Germline lookup yields CDR1 MDHEN and CDR2 SYDVKM. V dropped 6 bases and J dropped 3 bases, with 12 bases sitting between them. This CDR3 comprises 14 residues. CDR3 DNA sequence: TGTGCCAGCAGCCCCTTCGGTATCTACAATGAGCAGTTCTTC. This codes for CASSPFGIYNEQFF.

A single count supports this clone. V usage is TRBV6-1 and J usage is TRBJ2-1; weak D call: TRBD1 (5 bases). The V end lost 2 bases, the J end lost 6 bases, and 14 bases lay between the germline ends. There are 15 residues in the CDR3. Germline V gives CDR1 MNHNS, CDR2 SASEGT. The CDR3 DNA sequence: TGTGCCAGCAGTGAATTCCAGGGATGGGGCAATGAGCAGTTCTTC. It translates to CASSEFQGWGNEQFF.

This chain links TRBV11-2 with TRBJ2-5; no definite D call. The germline CDR1 and CDR2 sequences are SGHAT and FQNNGV. This CDR3 is built from 16 residues. Between the trimmed V and J ends, which lost 5 bases and 5 bases, there was a span of 21 bases. The CDR3 reads CASSPSRPTRWETQYF. The CDR3 coding sequence is TGTGCCAGCAGCCCCAGTCGCCCAACCAGGTGGGAGACCCAGTACTTC.

This sequence joins TRBV7-2 and TRBJ1-1; 12 nucleotides align to TRBD1. Germline assignment: CDR1 SGHTA and CDR2 FQGNSA. This CDR3 has 18 residues. V shed 2 bases, J shed 6 bases, and the junction held 13 bases outside the gene matches. The CDR3 reads CASSLYVGTGGVGAEAFF. CDR3 sequence (DNA): TGTGCCAGCAGCTTATACGTCGGGACAGGGGGCGTCGGGGCTGAAGCTTTCTTT. Full variable domain (remainder filled in from reference TRBV7-2 and TRBJ1-1): GAGVSQSPSNKVTEKGKDVELRCDPISGHTALYWYRQSLGQGLEFLIYFQGNSAPDKSGLPSDRFSAERTGGSVSTLTIQRTQQEDSAVYLCASSLYVGTGGVGAEAFFGQGTRLTVV.

The chain combines TRBV5-1 with TRBJ2-2; 8 bases are shared with TRBD1. CDR3 length: 19 residues. V lost 4 bases to trimming and J lost 3 bases; unmatched junction nucleotides: 17. CDR1 is SGHRS and CDR2 is YFSETQ in the germline V gene. The CDR3 nucleotides are TGCGCCAGCAGCCCTTTCCGGACAGGGAAGAGGGAGGACACCGGGGAGCTGTTTTTT. Its translation is CASSPFRTGKREDTGELFF.